This T cell receptor beta chain was sequenced in a study of CD8 T cells in ankylosing spondylitis. Study findings and constraints: What appeared characteristic of ankylosing spondylitis blood was a TCR beta motif of several highly homologous variants.

Between the trimmed V and J ends, which lost 3 bases and 0 bases, there was a span of 12 bases. Germline assignment: CDR1 SGHRS and CDR2 YFSETQ. The CDR3 consists of 15 residues. With regard to this clonotype: Its specificity is unknown.

Library preparation for TCR beta used quantitative 5'-RACE with molecular barcodes. One entry per CDR3 protein results from TCRdb running MiXCR on the 5' RACE reads. Here the sample spans roughly 700,000 distinct CDR3 sequences, roughly 19% being singletons. The V call is TRBV5-1, the J call TRBJ1-2; D is ambiguous. Sequenced sample: blood, either unsorted or a sorted T cell fraction (not recorded which). This sequence was found in a male donor with ankylosing spondylitis. CDR3 sequence: CASSYGGSTNYGYTF. The CDR3 DNA follows: TGCGCCAGCAGCTATGGCGGGTCAACTAACTATGGCTACACCTTC.